These 8 T cell receptor beta chains originate from one sample sequenced in a study of vaccination and CD4 T cells after COVID-19. These TCRs are of unknown antigen specificity. The treatment here: roughly 11-day PBMC culture with coronavirus spike peptide pools or control peptides (ViraFEST assay). The Oncomine TCR Beta short-read assay was what sequenced the DNA obtained from cultured CD4+ T cells. Via MiXCR, TCRdb re-called the PCR reads, giving one row per CDR3 protein. The sample includes fewer than 15,000 distinct CDR3 sequences, roughly 74% of them seen just once. Sequences were obtained from CD4+ T cells from blood, cultured in vitro. All receptors derive from a human donor who had recovered from COVID-19.

CDR3 nucleotides: TGTGCCAGCAGTTACTCGGGACTAGCGGGAGATACCGGGGAGCTGTTTTTT. Translated: CASSYSGLAGDTGELFF. The chain joins TRBV6-5 to TRBJ2-2; 14 bases match TRBD2. V lost 0 bases, J lost 5 bases, and 2 bases stayed unmatched. This CDR3 is 17 amino acids long. Germline V gene lookup returns CDR1 MNHEY and CDR2 SVGAGI.

This clonotype has just a few counts. The chain has TRBV15 and TRBJ1-6; D perhaps matches TRBD1 (5 bases). Germline-derived CDR1 and CDR2 are LNHNV and YYDKDF (reference sequence). CDR3 length: 14 amino acids. Trimming took off 1 base at V and 8 bases at J, with 9 bases between the two ends. Here the CDR3 DNA reads TGTGCCACCAGCAGAGGGGGACCCGATTCACCCCTCCACTTT. Protein: CATSRGGPDSPLHF.

The rearrangement links TRBV7-2 to TRBJ2-2; D call uncertain. The CDR3 totals 15 residues. The V end was cut by 5 bases, the J end by 1 base, with 11 bases between. CDR1 and CDR2 (germline): SGHTA, FQGNSA. The CDR3 DNA is TGTGCCAGCAGCCCCCTTCCAGGGAACACCGGGGAGCTGTTTTTT. It yields the protein CASSPLPGNTGELFF.

The CDR3 sequence: CAISRLAGINEQFF. The CDR3 DNA reads as TGTGCCATCTCAAGACTAGCGGGCATCAATGAGCAGTTCTTC. The chain carries TRBV7-6 and TRBJ2-1; 10 bases align to TRBD2. V dropped 10 bases and J dropped 6; count of bases not matched to a gene: 9. CDR1 is SGHVS and CDR2 is FNYEAQ in the germline V gene. There are 14 residues in the CDR3.

V is TRBV20-1 and J is TRBJ1-1; D might be TRBD1 (6 bases). Germline V lookup: CDR1 DFQATT, CDR2 SNEGSKA (reference sequence). V lost 6 bases, J lost 1 base, and 15 bases lay in between. The CDR3 consists of 14 residues. CDR3 sequence: CSAKEGGPNTEAFF. CDR3 DNA: TGCAGTGCGAAAGAGGGGGGGCCGAACACTGAAGCTTTCTTT.

V gene TRBV6-2 or TRBV6-3 combines with J gene TRBJ2-7, with TRBD1 identical over 9 bases. The germline V gene encodes CDR1 MNHEY and CDR2 SVGEGT. With V trimmed by 5 bases and J by 3 bases, 8 bases remained unmatched. The CDR3 has 15 amino acids. The CDR3 region is CASSNRQGVGYEQYF. CDR3 coding DNA: TGTGCCAGCAGTAACCGACAGGGGGTCGGCTACGAGCAGTACTTC.

The chain couples TRBV10-1 to TRBJ1-2; D gene ambiguous. V was shortened by 8 bases and J by 6 bases, with 16 bases between the two germline ends. The CDR3 runs to 13 residues. The germline gives CDR1 WNHNN, CDR2 SYGVQD (reference sequence). The DNA for the CDR3 is TGCGCCAGCGGTCATGGACGAGCGGATGGCTACACCTTC. Translated, it gives CASGHGRADGYTF.

A few counts support this clonotype. The junction departs from germline at one end; a sequencing error may be responsible. The gene calls are TRBV6-5 and TRBJ2-1, with D possibly being TRBD1 (5 bases). In germline, CDR1 is MNHEY, CDR2 SVGAGI. The CDR3 has 17 residues. The CDR3 loop reads CASNYRTPLGIYNEQFF. CDR3 nucleotides: TGTGCCAGCAATTACCGGACACCTTTGGGAATCTACAATGAGCAGTTCTTC.